These 2 T cell receptor beta chains were sequenced from one sample in a study of T cells in Graves' hyperthyroidism and ophthalmopathy. From RNA transcripts, TCR beta CDR3 regions were amplified. In the first-round RT-PCR of the TCR CDR3, the HTBI primer set was used. Using its own MiXCR run on the multiplex PCR reads, TCRdb lists one record per CDR3 protein. The sample lists about 690,000 distinct CDR3 sequences, 17% occurring once. The sample comprised blood. These TCRs come from a man in his forties or fifties with Graves' hyperthyroidism.

This clonotype showed up many times. The V call is TRBV12-3 or TRBV12-4, the J call TRBJ1-6; maybe TRBD1 (5 bases). The CDR3 is made up of 15 amino acids. V shed 5 bases and J shed 6 bases, with 14 bases lying between them. For the CDR3, the DNA is TGTGCCAGCAGTCCGCGGGGCGGGATTAATTCACCCCTCCACTTT. Its protein product is CASSPRGGINSPLHF.

In this sample, this clonotype turned up many times. The V call is TRBV5-1, the J call TRBJ2-7, with unresolved D. V lost 6 bases to trimming and J lost 4 bases, with 14 bases between them. There are 13 residues in the CDR3. Per germline, CDR1 SGHRS and CDR2 YFSETQ. The CDR3 is CASIDGISYEQYF. The CDR3 coding sequence is TGCGCCAGCATCGACGGTATTAGTTACGAGCAGTACTTC.